One and the same sample provided the 27 T cell receptor beta chains below, sequenced in a study of T cell repertoires and Cas9 in healthy adults (dated by TCRdb to 2016 to 2019). Libraries were constructed by the immunoSEQ multiplex PCR assay. As stored in TCRdb, this immuneACCESS dataset retains in-frame rearrangements with V and J assigned. A fraction of the clones does not appear; measured against another copy, unresolved V genes explain less than half of the discrepancy, and the remainder lacks a known reason. Present in this sample are about 14,000 clones, approximately 89% of which were seen just once. Approximately 1.6% of the sample lies in the top ten. Sequencing was carried out using Tregs (CD4+, CD25+, CD127-, CD137-, CD154-) from PBMCs; culture status not recorded. The receptors shown here come from a human donor in good health.

This clone was counted a few times. This chain joins TRBV5-6 and TRBJ1-3, with a possible D match to TRBD1 (6 bases). There are 14 residues in the CDR3. CDR1 SGHDT and CDR2 YYEEEE come from the germline V gene. Trimming stripped 7 bases from V and 4 bases from J, with 15 bases between. The CDR3 DNA sequence: TGTGCCAGCGCAGACAGGTTTGGAGGAAACACCATATATTTT. Protein product: CASADRFGGNTIYF.

The chain employs TRBV7-8 and TRBJ2-7, with a weak D call TRBD1 (6 bases). The CDR3 spans 16 residues. Per germline, CDR1 SGHVS and CDR2 FQNEAQ. V gave up 4 bases and J gave up 4 bases, with 20 bases separating them. The CDR3 sequence: CASSSQREKRGYEQYF. The CDR3 nucleotides are TGTGCCAGCAGCTCACAAAGGGAAAAGAGGGGGTACGAGCAGTACTTC. The full variable domain, rest sourced from reference TRBV7-8 and TRBJ2-7, is GAGVSQSPRYKVAKRGQDVALRCDPISGHVSLFWYQQALGQGPEFLTYFQNEAQLDKSGLPSDRFFAERPEGSVSTLKIQRTQQEDSAVYLCASSSQREKRGYEQYFGPGTRLTVT.

The CDR3 reads CASSLRRGASGVGDTQYF. DNA of the CDR3: TGTGCCAGCAGCCTACGGAGGGGGGCTAGCGGGGTGGGAGATACGCAGTATTTT. This rearrangement joins TRBV11-2 to TRBJ2-3, with TRBD2 matching 9 bases. This CDR3 comprises 18 residues. Germline V gene sequence: CDR1 SGHAT, CDR2 FQNNGV. After removal of 5 bases from V and 5 bases from J, the junction contained 17 bases not matched to a gene. Complete variable domain (other parts from reference TRBV11-2 and TRBJ2-3): EAGVAQSPRYKIIEKRQSVAFWCNPISGHATLYWYQQILGQGPKLLIQFQNNGVVDDSQLPKDRFSAERLKGVDSTLKIQPAKLEDSAVYLCASSLRRGASGVGDTQYFGPGTRLTVL.

This chain joins TRBV19 and TRBJ1-5; TRBD1 agrees at 7 bases. V was pared by 9 bases and J by 4 bases, with 15 bases of the junction left unmatched. The germline V gene encodes CDR1 LNHDA and CDR2 SQIVND (reference sequence). This CDR3 has 16 residues. CDR3 region: CASRPGQLMGNQPQHF. The CDR3 region has the DNA TGTGCCAGCCGCCCGGGACAGCTTATGGGGAATCAGCCCCAGCATTTT. The complete variable domain, with remaining parts taken from reference TRBV19 and TRBJ1-5, reads DGGITQSPKYLFRKEGQNVTLSCEQNLNHDAMYWYRQDPGQGLRLIYYSQIVNDFQKGDIAEGYSVSREKKESFPLTVTSAQKNPTAFYLCASRPGQLMGNQPQHFGDGTRLSIL.

The chain links TRBV5-1 to TRBJ1-6, with D possibly TRBD1 on 5 matching bases. The germline V gene has CDR1 SGHRS and CDR2 YFSETQ. This CDR3 is built from 14 residues. V was shortened by 0 bases and J by 9 bases, with 10 bases between the two germline ends. CDR3 region: CASSLGGMGSPLHF. The CDR3 DNA is TGCGCCAGCAGCTTGGGGGGCATGGGTTCACCCCTCCACTTT.

This clone was observed once. This chain links TRBV10-3 with TRBJ2-1; 8 bases are a match to TRBD1. CDR1 and CDR2 from the germline V gene are ENHRY and SYGVKD. The J segment lost 6 bases and the V segment lost 6 bases, leaving 7 bases of the junction unmatched. The CDR3 length is 14 residues. CDR3 sequence: CAIRYRGETNEQFF. DNA of the CDR3: TGTGCCATCAGGTACAGGGGGGAGACCAATGAGCAGTTCTTC.

The rearrangement links TRBV5-1 to TRBJ2-5; D is perhaps TRBD2 (5 bases). This CDR3 has 14 residues. Germline loops: CDR1 SGHRS, CDR2 YFSETQ. With 0 bases removed from V and 5 bases from J, the gap between germline ends came to 11 bases. CDR3 sequence (DNA): TGCGCCAGCAGCTTGGCCGGGGTTGTGGAGACCCAGTACTTC. Translating gives CASSLAGVVETQYF.

V and J are TRBV11-3 and TRBJ2-3; 10 bases align to TRBD2. The V gene end was trimmed by 3 bases and the J gene end by 5 bases; junction bases not matched to a gene: 5. The length of the CDR3 is 15 residues. Germline-derived CDR1 and CDR2 are SGHNT and YENEEA. The CDR3 reads CASSLSGRAIDTQYF. In DNA form, the CDR3 reads TGTGCCAGCAGCTTGAGCGGGAGGGCCATAGATACGCAGTATTTT.

This sequence joins TRBV6-1 and TRBJ1-4; D ambiguous. V was trimmed by 2 bases and J by 5 bases, leaving 12 bases between them. The CDR3 is made up of 15 amino acids. Germline V lookup: CDR1 MNHNS, CDR2 SASEGT. CDR3 coding DNA: TGTGCCAGCAGTGAAATGCTACAGAGGAATGAAAAACTGTTTTTT. Translating it yields CASSEMLQRNEKLFF.

The chain combines TRBV27 with TRBJ2-3, with 11 bases aligning to TRBD2. Looked up from germline, CDR1 is MNHEY and CDR2 is SMNVEV (reference sequence). V dropped 6 bases and J dropped 1; count of bases not matched to a gene: 0. The CDR3 loop spans 14 amino acids. The CDR3 loop is CASRLAGGTDTQYF. The CDR3 DNA reads TGTGCCAGCAGACTAGCGGGGGGCACAGATACGCAGTATTTT.

The chain carries TRBV9 and TRBJ1-1, with TRBD1 matching over 10 bases. Trimming took 4 bases from V and 1 from J; bases not matched to a gene: 4. Germline V gene data show CDR1 as SGDLS and CDR2 as YYNGEE. This CDR3 comprises 15 residues. Here the CDR3 reads CASSPRTGGNTEAFF. CDR3 nucleotide sequence: TGTGCCAGCAGCCCCCGGACAGGGGGGAACACTGAAGCTTTCTTT.

The chain recombines TRBV28 with TRBJ2-2; TRBD2 aligns across 10 bases. This CDR3 spans 17 amino acids. J lost 1 base, V lost 5 bases, and 7 bases had no gene match. The germline V gene encodes CDR1 MDHEN and CDR2 SYDVKM. The chain's CDR3 is CASSRGGLALNTGELFF. In DNA form, the CDR3 reads TGTGCCAGCAGTCGCGGGGGACTAGCGTTGAACACCGGGGAGCTGTTTTTT.

This clone was detected a few times. The CDR3: CASSPGAGGEAFF. CDR3 nucleotide sequence: TGTGCCAGCTCACCCGGGGCAGGGGGCGAAGCTTTCTTT. This chain connects TRBV18 to TRBJ1-1, with 8 bases aligning to TRBD1. Trimming cost V 3 bases and J 8 bases; bases outside gene matches: 5. CDR3 size: 13 residues. Germline assignment: CDR1 KGHSH and CDR2 LQKENI.

In this sample, this clone turned up a few times. The J gene is TRBJ2-5, the V gene TRBV11-2, with 12 bases aligning to TRBD2. The CDR3 contains 14 residues. The germline V gene has CDR1 SGHAT and CDR2 FQNNGV. Trimming cost V 4 bases and J 4 bases; bases outside gene matches: 1. The CDR3 bases are TGTGCCAGCAGCTCGACTAGCGGGAGAGAGACCCAGTACTTC. Protein product: CASSSTSGRETQYF.

The V gene is TRBV10-3, the J gene TRBJ1-1; 9 bases match TRBD1. Unmatched junction bases numbered 9, after V lost 10 bases and J lost 3 bases. The CDR3 contains 14 residues. Germline V lookup: CDR1 ENHRY, CDR2 SYGVKD. For the CDR3, the DNA is TGTGCCACAGGGGCGGGACAGGGCGACACTGAAGCTTTCTTT. It yields the protein CATGAGQGDTEAFF.

The sample holds a few counts of this clone. One junction end does not reproduce the germline sequence, and a read error may be involved. This chain joins TRBV28 and TRBJ1-1; D is undetermined. The CDR3 runs 13 residues. Germline V CDR1 and CDR2: MDHEN, SYDVKM. CDR3 region: CASGLRGRSEAFF. The DNA of the CDR3 is TGTGCCAGCGGTTTAAGAGGGAGGTCTGAAGCTTTCTTT.

The rearrangement uses TRBV18 and TRBJ1-6; D remains ambiguous. This CDR3 has 16 residues. The V gene lost 2 bases and the J gene lost 2 bases, with 10 bases spanning the gap. Germline-derived CDR1 and CDR2 are KGHSH and LQKENI. CDR3 region: CASSPSRGTYNSPLHF. DNA of the CDR3: TGTGCCAGCTCACCATCCCGTGGGACCTATAATTCACCCCTCCACTTT.

The chain couples TRBV7-3 to TRBJ2-1, with TRBD2 matching over 11 bases. Trimming at V came to 4 bases and at J to 8 bases, leaving 10 bases not matched to a gene. Germline assignment: CDR1 SGHTA and CDR2 FQGTGA. The CDR3 length is 16 residues. The CDR3 nucleotides read TGTGCCAGCAGCTCAACCGGGACTAGCGGTGTGTATGAGCAGTTCTTC. It translates to CASSSTGTSGVYEQFF. The full variable domain, its missing parts supplied by reference TRBV7-3 and TRBJ2-1, is GAGVSQTPSNKVTEKGKYVELRCDPISGHTALYWYRQSLGQGPEFLIYFQGTGAADDSGLPNDRFFAVRPEGSVSTLKIQRTERGDSAVYLCASSSTGTSGVYEQFFGPGTRLTVL.

This clone was seen just once. The chain links TRBV11-2 to TRBJ1-1; TRBD1 agrees at 7 bases. Germline loops: CDR1 SGHAT, CDR2 FQNNGV. With 0 bases clipped from V and 9 bases from J, the junction kept 4 bases outside the gene matches. The CDR3 covers 13 residues. The CDR3 loop is CASSLEDRTKAFF. The CDR3 nucleotides are TGTGCCAGCAGCTTAGAGGACAGGACTAAAGCTTTCTTT.

This clone was detected only a few times. This chain's CDR3 is CASSIQAESYNEQFF. DNA for the CDR3: TGTGCCAGTAGTATCCAAGCGGAGTCCTACAATGAGCAGTTCTTC. The rearrangement uses TRBV19 and TRBJ2-1; D possibly corresponds to TRBD2 (5 bases). Germline V gene lookup returns CDR1 LNHDA and CDR2 SQIVND (reference sequence). The V and J ends lost 3 bases and 1 base respectively, with 10 bases between them. The CDR3 contains 15 residues.

J is TRBJ2-5 and V is TRBV5-1, with 10 bases identical to TRBD1. Trimming took 4 bases from V and 4 from J; bases not matched to a gene: 10. The CDR3 length is 16 residues. From germline, CDR1 is SGHRS and CDR2 YFSETQ. The CDR3 region is CASSPGQGSSGETQYF. The CDR3 coding sequence is TGCGCCAGCAGCCCGGGACAGGGGAGTTCAGGAGAGACCCAGTACTTC.

The rearrangement joins TRBV5-1 to TRBJ2-1, with TRBD2 as a possible D gene (6 bases). With 0 bases removed from V and 5 bases from J, the gap between germline ends came to 12 bases. The CDR3 spans 15 residues. Per germline, CDR1 SGHRS and CDR2 YFSETQ. CDR3: CASSLVGLQHNEQFF. DNA for the CDR3: TGCGCCAGCAGCTTGGTTGGACTACAACACAATGAGCAGTTCTTC.

The V and J genes are TRBV7-3 and TRBJ2-3; D gene uncertain. The germline CDR1 and CDR2 sequences are SGHTA and FQGTGA. This CDR3 contains 16 residues. With 1 base removed from V and 0 bases from J, the gap between germline ends came to 11 bases. This chain's CDR3 is CASSLKGWSSTDTQYF. The CDR3 DNA follows: TGTGCCAGCAGCTTAAAAGGGTGGTCTAGCACAGATACGCAGTATTTT.

This rearrangement joins TRBV5-6 to TRBJ2-5; TRBD2 might be the D (5 bases). The CDR3 loop spans 17 amino acids. Germline V CDR1 and CDR2: SGHDT, YYEEEE. V was shortened by 1 base and J by 0 bases, with 16 bases between the two germline ends. The CDR3 here is CASSLYWVGIYQETQYF. The CDR3 DNA reads as TGTGCCAGCAGCTTGTATTGGGTCGGGATTTACCAAGAGACCCAGTACTTC.

The chain recombines TRBV29-1 with TRBJ2-7; D remains unclear. The V gene lost 5 bases and the J gene lost 1 base, with 6 bases spanning the gap. Germline CDR1 reads SQVTM; CDR2 reads ANQGSEA. The CDR3 sequence is 11 residues long. CDR3 amino acids: CSVRYSYEQYF. As DNA, the CDR3 is TGCAGCGTTCGGTATTCCTACGAGCAGTACTTC.

The V call is TRBV25-1, the J call TRBJ1-2; D unclear. The CDR3 length is 11 residues. The germline CDR1 and CDR2 sequences are MGHDK and SYGVNS. The V end lost 6 bases, the J end lost 7 bases, and 9 bases lay between the germline ends. The CDR3 nucleotides are TGTGCCAGCAGATCAGGTCCTGGCTACACCTTC. Translation: CASRSGPGYTF.

V and J are TRBV21-1 and TRBJ2-3. TRBV21-1 is a recognized pseudogene. This CDR3 spans 15 amino acids. CDR3 protein: CASSKAEGGTDTQYF. The DNA of the CDR3 is TGTGCCAGCAGCAAAGCGGAGGGGGGCACAGATACGCAGTATTTT.